The 2 T cell receptor beta chains given below trace back to one sample, sequenced in a study of blood T cell repertoires in COVID-19. Clones were read by immunoSEQ multiplex PCR, and TCRdb kept only the in-frame ones, dropping some. The sample includes roughly 200,000 clones, 86% seen only once; the top ten take approximately 3.1%. Sequencing was performed on PBMCs or T cells enriched from blood (not recorded which). These receptors were collected from a woman aged 45-60 years in a cohort exposed to, infected with or recovered from COVID-19 (not recorded which).

V is TRBV13 and J is TRBJ1-3, with no clear D. Germline CDR1 is PRHDT and CDR2 is FYEKMQ (reference sequence). The CDR3 length is 16 residues. With 2 bases removed from V and 0 bases from J, the gap between germline ends came to 11 bases. The CDR3 region is CASSLRPRGSGNTIYF. CDR3 coding DNA: TGTGCCAGCAGCTTAAGACCTCGCGGCTCTGGAAACACCATATATTTT.

The chain uses TRBV30 and TRBJ2-7; 7 bases are shared with TRBD1. Germline V gene sequence: CDR1 GTSNPN, CDR2 SVGIG (reference sequence). The CDR3 loop spans 12 amino acids. V was clipped by 3 bases and J by 5 bases; unmatched bases: 4. CDR3 coding DNA: TGTGCCTGGAGCAGACAGGGAAACGAGCAGTACTTC. Translating it yields CAWSRQGNEQYF.